Each of the 7 T cell receptor beta chains below was sequenced from the same sample in a study of CD8+ T cells in alopecia areata. Extracted from the samples, RNA was reverse transcribed into cDNA to serve as the sequencing template. The protocol was immunoSEQ multiplex PCR, while the TCRdb copy is restricted to in-frame clones and leaves out a portion. The table has about 120,000 clones, almost 50% seen once; the top ten hold 18%. Sequences were derived from CD8+ T cells sorted from blood, sampled at week 0. The receptors shown here come from a human donor with alopecia areata.

This clone was seen only a few times. This sequence joins TRBV30 and TRBJ2-1; D is unresolved. There are 12 residues in the CDR3. CDR1 and CDR2 (germline): GTSNPN, SVGIG (reference sequence). Trimming took 5 bases from V and 4 from J, leaving 9 bases between them. In DNA, the CDR3 is TGTGCCTGGCTGCGGTTTTACAATGAGCAGTTCTTC. Translating it yields CAWLRFYNEQFF. Variable domain in full (rest from reference TRBV30 and TRBJ2-1): SQTIHQWPATLVQPVGSPLSLECTVEGTSNPNLYWYRQAAGRGLQLLFYSVGIGQISSEVPQNLSASRPQDRQFILSSKKLLLSDSGFYLCAWLRFYNEQFFGPGTRLTVL.

This clone was detected once. This sample includes further DNA sequences coding for the same CDR3. The chain links TRBV30 to TRBJ1-6, with D maybe TRBD1 (6 bases). Germline V gene lookup returns CDR1 GTSNPN and CDR2 SVGIG (reference sequence). The CDR3 has 13 residues. V gave up 0 bases and J gave up 7 bases, with 7 bases separating them. The CDR3 nucleotides are TGTGCCTGGAGTGTACAGGGAAATTCACCCCTCCACTTT. Protein: CAWSVQGNSPLHF.

The genes are TRBV27 and TRBJ1-6, with 10 bases aligning to TRBD1. Trimming took 6 bases from V and 14 from J; bases not matched to a gene: 10. CDR1 and CDR2 from the germline V gene are MNHEY and SMNVEV (reference sequence). The CDR3 totals 14 residues. The chain's CDR3 is CASSPGQGSTTLHF. Here the CDR3 DNA reads TGTGCCAGCAGCCCGGGACAGGGGTCAACAACCCTCCACTTT.

The rearrangement joins TRBV9 to TRBJ2-1; D gene ambiguous. Germline V gene data show CDR1 as SGDLS and CDR2 as YYNGEE. The CDR3 runs 12 residues. Trimming removed 3 bases at V and 3 bases at J, with 4 bases between. As DNA, the CDR3 is TGTGCCAGCAGCGCCAACTACAATGAGCAGTTCTTC. It encodes CASSANYNEQFF.

This clone has more than one count but fewer than ten. The rearrangement links TRBV5-1 to TRBJ2-6; D unclear. The V end lost 1 base, the J end lost 0 bases, and 8 bases lay between the germline ends. This CDR3 contains 16 residues. Germline V gene sequence: CDR1 SGHRS, CDR2 YFSETQ. The CDR3: CASSLSRSSGANVLTF. DNA of the CDR3: TGCGCCAGCAGCTTGTCTCGAAGCTCTGGGGCCAACGTCCTGACTTTC.

The chain combines TRBV5-1 with TRBJ1-6; D uncertain. The germline gives CDR1 SGHRS, CDR2 YFSETQ. The CDR3 spans 12 residues. V shed 9 bases and J shed 8 bases, with 12 bases lying between them. CDR3 DNA sequence: TGCGCCACCAGAAAGGAGGATTCACCCCTCCACTTT. It encodes CATRKEDSPLHF.

This clone was seen once. The J gene is TRBJ1-1, the V gene TRBV13; D is perhaps TRBD1 (5 bases). Germline loops: CDR1 PRHDT, CDR2 FYEKMQ (reference sequence). V lost 5 bases and J 2 bases, leaving 15 bases between the germline ends. The CDR3 contains 15 residues. CDR3 nucleotides: TGTGCCAGCAGCAACTATGGGGCAGGAAACACTGAAGCTTTCTTT. Its protein is CASSNYGAGNTEAFF.